This TCR beta chain was sequenced in a study of T-cell reconstitution after alpha-beta-depleted transplantation in children. This clonotype has at least ten counts. A library of TCRbeta sequences, prepared with unique molecular identifiers, was generated. MiXCR, applied by TCRdb to the PCR reads, yields one record per CDR3 protein. The table has roughly 590,000 distinct CDR3 sequences, around a sixth seen once. This clonotype originated in a human donor who donated a stem cell graft to a child with acute myeloid leukemia. This specimen consisted of PBMCs from the stem cell graft donor, obtained from the stem cell graft.

The CDR3 DNA sequence: TGCAGTGCTAGGTCCCTCCAGCGGGGGGGGAACAATGAGCAGTTCTTC. Encoded protein: CSARSLQRGGNNEQFF. The rearrangement links TRBV20-1 to TRBJ2-1; 10 bases line up with TRBD2. J gave up 5 bases and V 3 bases, and 10 bases lay outside the gene matches. CDR3 length: 16 amino acids. Germline-derived CDR1 and CDR2 are DFQATT and SNEGSKA (reference sequence).